A single sample gave rise to the 11 T cell receptor beta chains below, sequenced in a study of cytomegalovirus exposure and HLA in healthy donors. PCR involved 60 Vbeta and 13 Jbeta primers. Clones were read by immunoSEQ multiplex PCR, and TCRdb kept only the in-frame ones, dropping some. In all, the sample yields approximately 120,000 clones. Sequenced material: PBMCs. These TCRs come from a man younger than 35 in good health and CMV-seronegative.

The rearrangement joins TRBV4-2 to TRBJ1-1, with D unresolved. The germline gives CDR1 LGHNA, CDR2 YNFKEQ. Trimming took off 0 bases at V and 2 bases at J, with 10 bases between the two ends. The CDR3 covers 15 residues. The CDR3 nucleotides read TGTGCCAGCAGCCAAGAGGAGGGAATAAACACTGAAGCTTTCTTT. Its protein product is CASSQEEGINTEAFF.

The chain links TRBV19 to TRBJ1-5; D is unclear. CDR3 length: 15 amino acids. Trimming shortened V by 4 bases and J by 5 bases, and 15 bases separated the two germline ends. Germline CDR1 reads LNHDA; CDR2 reads SQIVND (reference sequence). CDR3 sequence (DNA): TGTGCCAGTAGTACGGGCGGAGGGCAAGATCAGCCCCAGCATTTT. Protein sequence: CASSTGGGQDQPQHF.

V gene TRBV15 combines with J gene TRBJ1-5, with D uncertain. In germline, CDR1 is LNHNV, CDR2 YYDKDF (reference sequence). This CDR3 is 12 amino acids long. Trimming removed 5 bases at V and 4 bases at J, with 6 bases between. CDR3 coding DNA: TGTGCCACCAGCTTTCCTAATCAGCCCCAGCATTTT. Amino acids: CATSFPNQPQHF.

The chain recombines TRBV5-1 with TRBJ1-5; 7 nucleotides agree with TRBD1. The V segment lost 4 bases and the J segment 3 bases; nucleotides outside the gene matches: 10. Germline-derived CDR1 and CDR2 are SGHRS and YFSETQ. The CDR3 is 16 amino acids. As DNA, the CDR3 is TGCGCCAGCAGCCCGGGGAGTACAGGGGTCAATCAGCCCCAGCATTTT. It is translated as CASSPGSTGVNQPQHF.

For this clone: Other DNA sequences in this specimen translate into the identical CDR3. The genes are TRBV6-1 and TRBJ2-7, with TRBD1 identical over 9 bases. Germline loops: CDR1 MNHNS, CDR2 SASEGT. CDR3 length: 14 amino acids. V shed 8 bases, J shed 1 base, and the junction held 6 bases outside the gene matches. The CDR3 reads CASSRDRASYEQYF. The CDR3 DNA sequence: TGTGCCAGCTCCCGGGACAGGGCGTCCTACGAGCAGTACTTC.

This rearrangement joins TRBV9 to TRBJ2-3; 7 bases fit TRBD2. The germline CDR1 and CDR2 sequences are SGDLS and YYNGEE. CDR3 size: 13 residues. With 7 bases clipped from V and 0 bases from J, the junction kept 2 bases outside the gene matches. CDR3 residues: CASQRESTDTQYF. The CDR3 nucleotides read TGTGCCAGCCAGCGGGAAAGCACAGATACGCAGTATTTT.

The chain combines TRBV11-2 with TRBJ2-7, with 10 positions matching TRBD1. CDR1 is SGHAT and CDR2 is FQNNGV in the germline V gene. The junction had 13 bases not matched to a gene; V was cut back by 4 bases and J by 4 bases. CDR3 length equals 17 residues. CDR3 DNA: TGTGCCAGCAGCTCAATACAGGGACAGGGGAGTGCTTACGAGCAGTACTTC. Protein sequence: CASSSIQGQGSAYEQYF.

The chain couples TRBV10-3 to TRBJ1-1; 10 bases line up with TRBD1. J gave up 4 bases and V 11 bases, and 7 bases lay outside the gene matches. The CDR3 is made up of 13 amino acids. From germline, CDR1 is ENHRY and CDR2 SYGVKD. CDR3 nucleotides: TGTGCCGCGGGGACAGGGGAGGGCACTGAAGCTTTCTTT. Its protein product is CAAGTGEGTEAFF.

V gene TRBV28 combines with J gene TRBJ2-1, with 7 positions matching TRBD1. Trimming removed 6 bases from V and 8 bases from J; junction bases left unmatched: 7. The CDR3 has 13 residues. Germline CDR1 is MDHEN and CDR2 is SYDVKM. CDR3 residues: CASRETGLDEQFF. The DNA for the CDR3 is TGTGCCAGCAGGGAGACAGGGCTGGATGAGCAGTTCTTC.

J is TRBJ1-1 and V is TRBV9, with 7 bases identical to TRBD1. In germline, CDR1 is SGDLS, CDR2 YYNGEE. The CDR3 totals 15 residues. J was trimmed by 8 bases and V by 0 bases; bases with no gene match: 10. The CDR3 nucleotides are TGTGCCAGCAGCGTAGGGGTCAGGGGGATCGGAGAAGCTTTCTTT. Its protein is CASSVGVRGIGEAFF.

The chain links TRBV10-3 to TRBJ1-2; D remains ambiguous. CDR1 and CDR2 from the germline V gene are ENHRY and SYGVKD. Trimming cost V 4 bases and J 12 bases, with 21 bases left between them. The CDR3 spans 14 residues. This chain's CDR3 is CAISAKWPGISDTF. CDR3 nucleotide sequence: TGTGCCATCAGTGCGAAGTGGCCAGGAATATCCGACACCTTC.